The 22 T cell receptor beta chains in this list originate from one sample, sequenced in a study of identical twins (dated by TCRdb to the mid-2010s). The library was produced with 5' RACE. The sequencer listed for this sample is Illumina HiSeq 2000. TCRdb cleaned the public reads at Q25 with fastp, built clones with MiXCR and kept in-frame beta chains. When rows share a CDR3 protein, they turn into one entry using the most common DNA and genes. This sample comprises approximately 600,000 distinct CDR3 sequences, just under 10% of them detected only once. Roughly 3% of the sample goes to the ten largest clones. The same specimen was also included in a second study, on yellow fever vaccine responses in identical twins.

Sample: PBMCs. These receptor sequences come from a woman younger than 35 in good health.

This clonotype has just a few counts. The genes are TRBV24-1 and TRBJ2-5; D could derive from TRBD1 or TRBD2 (5 bases each). Germline CDR1 and CDR2: KGHDR and SFDVKD. Trimming shortened V by 1 base and J by 0 bases, and 20 bases separated the two germline ends. CDR3 length: 19 amino acids. The CDR3 nucleotides are TGTGCCACCAGTGATTTCGGGGCGACGACAGAACCGTACCAAGAGACCCAGTACTTC. Protein: CATSDFGATTEPYQETQYF.

This clonotype occurred many times. V usage is TRBV2 and J usage is TRBJ2-3; possibly TRBD1 for D (6 bases). V gave up 3 bases and J gave up 7 bases, with 8 bases separating them. This CDR3 is 12 amino acids long. Germline V gene lookup returns CDR1 SNHLY and CDR2 FYNNEI. Here the CDR3 DNA reads TGTGCCAGCAGTGACAGGGGCCATACGCAGTATTTT. It yields the protein CASSDRGHTQYF.

The rearrangement uses TRBV24-1 and TRBJ2-2; 11 bases are a match to TRBD2. Germline V gives CDR1 KGHDR, CDR2 SFDVKD. The CDR3 covers 16 residues. After removal of 4 bases from V and 5 bases from J, the junction contained 5 bases not matched to a gene. Written as DNA, the CDR3 is TGTGCCACCAGTGACCCTAGCGGGAGGCGGACCGGGGAGCTGTTTTTT. The encoded protein is CATSDPSGRRTGELFF.

This clonotype was observed once. The gene calls are TRBV5-1 and TRBJ2-7; TRBD2 matches 10 bases. This CDR3 contains 17 residues. Trimming took 2 bases from V and 2 from J; bases not matched to a gene: 10. The germline CDR1 and CDR2 sequences are SGHRS and YFSETQ. CDR3 DNA: TGCGCCAGCAGCTTTGGATCAACTAGCGGGGTCCCCTACGAGCAGTACTTC. It encodes CASSFGSTSGVPYEQYF.

This clonotype has only a few counts. This chain connects TRBV28 to TRBJ1-4, with D uncertain. Trimming cost V 5 bases and J 8 bases, with 9 bases left between them. The length of the CDR3 is 12 residues. Germline V gene lookup returns CDR1 MDHEN and CDR2 SYDVKM. CDR3 amino acids: CASSVRAEKLFF. The CDR3 DNA is TGTGCCAGCAGTGTCCGGGCGGAAAAACTGTTTTTT.

This clonotype occurred a few times. This chain uses TRBV5-6 with TRBJ2-3; D call uncertain. This CDR3 is 16 amino acids long. Germline V gives CDR1 SGHDT, CDR2 YYEEEE. Trimming removed 4 bases from V and 1 base from J, with 16 bases in between. CDR3 DNA: TGTGCCAGCAGCGGTGATCGGGTATCGGGCACAGATACGCAGTATTTT. It specifies CASSGDRVSGTDTQYF. The variable domain in full, with the rest retrieved from reference TRBV5-6 and TRBJ2-3, is DAGVTQSPTHLIKTRGQQVTLRCSPKSGHDTVSWYQQALGQGPQFIFQYYEEEERQRGNFPDRFSGHQFPNYSSELNVNALLLGDSALYLCASSGDRVSGTDTQYFGPGTRLTVL.

This clonotype appeared a few times. This chain connects TRBV25-1 to TRBJ2-5; D unresolved. From germline, CDR1 is MGHDK and CDR2 SYGVNS. Trimming removed 10 bases from V and 5 bases from J, with 11 bases in between. This CDR3 contains 11 residues. The CDR3 nucleotides are TGTGCCACCCAAACCTCCGAGACCCAGTACTTC. Its protein product is CATQTSETQYF.

This clonotype was counted many times. The gene calls are TRBV7-6 and TRBJ2-2, with 7 bases fitting TRBD1. The CDR3 consists of 15 residues. V gave up 5 bases and J gave up 6 bases; unmatched junction bases: 9. The germline gives CDR1 SGHVS, CDR2 FNYEAQ. The CDR3 region is CASSPSGQHSGELFF. The CDR3 DNA reads as TGTGCCAGCAGCCCTTCGGGACAGCACTCCGGGGAGCTGTTTTTT.

In this sample, this clonotype turned up a few times. The J gene is TRBJ2-5, the V gene TRBV7-9; D not resolved. Trimming shortened V by 5 bases and J by 5 bases, and 12 bases separated the two germline ends. This CDR3 comprises 13 residues. CDR1 is SEHNR and CDR2 is FQNEAQ in the germline V gene (reference sequence). The DNA for the CDR3 is TGTGCCAGCAGCATGGCAACCGGGGAGACCCAGTACTTC. Translation: CASSMATGETQYF.

This clonotype showed up just a few times. The chain combines TRBV11-2 with TRBJ2-5, with a weak D call TRBD1 (6 bases). V was pared by 3 bases and J by 5 bases, with 19 bases between. This CDR3 region has 16 residues. Looked up from germline, CDR1 is SGHAT and CDR2 is FQNNGV. The DNA of the CDR3 is TGTGCCAGCAGCTTCAGACTCGCCAACACAGGGGAGACCCAGTACTTC. Translation gives CASSFRLANTGETQYF.

The rearrangement links TRBV10-3 to TRBJ2-7; 9 bases agree with TRBD2. Trimming removed 6 bases from V and 2 bases from J; junction bases left unmatched: 5. CDR3 length: 14 amino acids. In germline, CDR1 is ENHRY, CDR2 SYGVKD. The CDR3 nucleotides read TGTGCCATCAGAGGACTAGCGAAACCCTACGAGCAGTACTTC. Translating gives CAIRGLAKPYEQYF.

A few counts support this clonotype. V and J are TRBV4-1 and TRBJ2-2; D is unresolved. CDR3 length: 17 residues. Germline V CDR1 and CDR2: MGHRA, YSYEKL. Trimming pared 2 bases from V and 4 bases from J, leaving 17 bases between. CDR3 region: CASSQLQSAMGTGELFF. The DNA of the CDR3 is TGCGCCAGCAGCCAACTCCAATCTGCCATGGGCACCGGGGAGCTGTTTTTT.

The chain is built from TRBV6-5 and TRBJ2-5, with TRBD1 matching 10 bases. CDR3 length: 15 amino acids. V lost 0 bases and J lost 7; bases outside the gene matches: 5. CDR1 is MNHEY, CDR2 SVGAGI, per germline. The CDR3 DNA follows: TGTGCCAGCAGTTACTCGGGGACAGGGGAGGGGACCCAGTACTTC. Protein product: CASSYSGTGEGTQYF.

This clonotype was counted only a few times. The chain is built from TRBV24-1 and TRBJ1-1; no reliable D call. CDR1 KGHDR and CDR2 SFDVKD come from the germline V gene. The CDR3 is made up of 13 amino acids. The V end was cut by 7 bases, the J end by 0 bases, with 8 bases between. CDR3 bases: TGTGCCACCAGAAGGAGCATGAACACTGAAGCTTTCTTT. The encoded protein is CATRRSMNTEAFF.

To note about this clonotype: This could be a read error, since a much larger clone is one nucleotide away. CDR3 region: CAISERTGASYEQYF. CDR3 nucleotide sequence: TGTGCCATCAGTGAGAGAACAGGGGCTTCCTACGAGCAGTACTTC. This chain links TRBV10-3 with TRBJ2-7; 7 bases align to TRBD1. V lost 2 bases and J lost 1; bases outside the gene matches: 5. Per the germline V gene, CDR1 is ENHRY and CDR2 is SYGVKD. This CDR3 comprises 15 residues.

This clonotype has only a few counts. The chain has TRBV20-1 and TRBJ2-7; D is uncertain. V gave up 5 bases and J gave up 3 bases, with 11 bases separating them. This CDR3 is built from 12 residues. Germline V gives CDR1 DFQATT, CDR2 SNEGSKA (reference sequence). The CDR3 here is CSAPDTHYEQYF. The CDR3 DNA is TGCAGTGCTCCGGATACTCACTACGAGCAGTACTTC.

This clonotype appeared many times. The chain is built from TRBV6-5 and TRBJ2-7; D gene uncertain. CDR1 and CDR2 from the germline V gene are MNHEY and SVGAGI. V was cut by 4 bases and J by 7 bases, with 26 bases left in between. The CDR3 runs 17 residues. The CDR3 sequence is CASSSRLQPGSWREQYF. The CDR3 DNA reads as TGTGCCAGCAGTTCGAGACTGCAACCGGGCTCCTGGCGGGAGCAGTACTTC.

Ten or more counts support this clonotype. V gene TRBV12-3 or TRBV12-4 combines with J gene TRBJ1-2; no clear D. The CDR3 spans 15 residues. Trimming removed 4 bases at V and 5 bases at J, with 17 bases between. Here the CDR3 DNA reads TGTGCCAGCAGTTCGCCCCTGGCAGGATCGTATGGCTACACCTTC. This sequence encodes CASSSPLAGSYGYTF.

The chain combines TRBV4-1 with TRBJ2-5; 10 bases are a match to TRBD2. The CDR3 contains 18 residues. Germline loops: CDR1 MGHRA, CDR2 YSYEKL. The J segment lost 2 bases and the V segment lost 0 bases, leaving 9 bases of the junction unmatched. CDR3 residues: CASSQDSGLAAIQETQYF. The CDR3 DNA reads as TGCGCCAGCAGCCAAGATAGCGGACTAGCGGCTATACAAGAGACCCAGTACTTC.

This clonotype occurred a few times. The V and J genes are TRBV6-6 and TRBJ2-7, with 9 bases fitting TRBD1. Trimming at V came to 10 bases and at J to 5 bases, leaving 6 bases not matched to a gene. The CDR3 is 12 residues long. Germline assignment: CDR1 MNHNY and CDR2 SVGAGI (reference sequence). The CDR3 DNA is TGTGCCACCGGGACAGGGTCGCACGAGCAGTACTTC. Residues: CATGTGSHEQYF.

The rearrangement uses TRBV6-2 or TRBV6-3 and TRBJ2-7; D tentatively fits TRBD1 or TRBD2 (6 bases each). Trimming took 6 bases from V and 4 from J, leaving 16 bases between them. Germline V gene lookup returns CDR1 MNHEY and CDR2 SVGEGT. The CDR3 loop spans 14 amino acids. This CDR3 reads CASSNSGGGYEQYF. CDR3 sequence (DNA): TGTGCCAGCAGCAACTCCGGAGGGGGATACGAGCAGTACTTC.

The chain uses TRBV6-7 and TRBJ2-6, with 11 bases fitting TRBD1. TRBV6-7 is annotated as an ORF whose role is uncertain. The junction had 7 bases not matched to a gene; V was cut back by 6 bases and J by 0 bases. This CDR3 contains 18 residues. The CDR3 DNA reads TGTGCCAGCAGACCGGACAGGGGGCTAGACTCTGGGGCCAACGTCCTGACTTTC. It specifies CASRPDRGLDSGANVLTF.